This T cell receptor (beta chain) was documented in a study of blood T cell repertoires in COVID-19. This clone was detected only once. Per germline, CDR1 SNHLY and CDR2 FYNNEI. V was clipped by 8 bases and J by 5 bases; unmatched bases: 9. The CDR3 spans 14 residues. Using immunoSEQ multiplex PCR, the repertoire was profiled, and TCRdb retains in-frame clones only, with some absent. The sample has roughly 280,000 clones; roughly 88% are singletons. Sequences were obtained from peripheral blood. The source of this sequence is a woman aged 65 to 85 with acute or convalescent COVID-19. The rearrangement joins TRBV2 to TRBJ1-1; TRBD1 matches 9 bases. The CDR3 reads CASLMGTGKTEAFF. CDR3 nucleotides: TGTGCCAGCTTGATGGGGACAGGGAAAACTGAAGCTTTCTTT.